This note documents a single TCR beta chain sequence. Its antigen is unknown. PCR used 60 Vbeta primers and 13 Jbeta primers. The repertoire was sequenced with immunoSEQ multiplex PCR; TCRdb's copy has only in-frame clones and lacks some. Of about 140,000 clones in the sample, around 80% were seen once. These data come from a study of cytomegalovirus exposure and HLA in healthy donors. Across the study: About 79% of 350 to 400 genotyped donors fell in the Caucasian-associated ancestry cluster.

Germline assignment: CDR1 SGHRS and CDR2 YFSETQ. This CDR3 comprises 15 residues. Between the trimmed V and J ends, which lost 8 bases and 1 base, there was a span of 18 bases. General study findings and limits: Later on, a genetic analysis was performed. It linked a missense variant in DCLRE1C with V- and J-gene trimming of TCR beta. Later analysis identified several of the most significant clusters that appeared linked to common viral pathogens.

The chain uses TRBV5-1 and TRBJ1-1; TRBD1 is a possible D gene (5 bases). The receptor was derived from a woman aged 40 to 50 in good health and CMV-seronegative. Sample: PBMCs. The CDR3 protein is CASSWTPDKNTEAFF. In DNA form, the CDR3 reads TGCGCCAGTTCATGGACCCCGGACAAGAACACTGAAGCTTTCTTT.